A single sample gave rise to the 10 T cell receptor beta chains below, sequenced in a study of CD8+ T cells in alopecia areata. Following RNA extraction, reverse transcription yielded cDNA that acted as the sequencing template. Produced via immunoSEQ multiplex PCR; TCRdb's table is partial and in-frame only. The table has roughly 150,000 clones, about three fifths seen once. The sequencing sample was made of CD8+ T cells sorted from blood. These receptors all come from a human donor in good health.

The rearrangement links TRBV29-1 to TRBJ1-2; D is unresolved. V was clipped by 7 bases and J by 4 bases, with 13 bases between them. Germline V gene sequence: CDR1 SQVTM, CDR2 ANQGSEA. This CDR3 comprises 12 residues. The CDR3 nucleotides read TGCAGCGCTGGTAAAGGCATCTATGGCTACACCTTC. Translated: CSAGKGIYGYTF.

Within the sample, this clone is medium-sized. V is TRBV5-4 and J is TRBJ1-6, with unresolved D. The CDR3 loop spans 15 amino acids. CDR1 is SGHNT and CDR2 is YYREEE in the germline V gene (reference sequence). V lost 4 bases and J 7 bases, leaving 15 bases between the germline ends. CDR3 in DNA: TGTGCCAGCAGCCGGGAAAAAGGGATCAATTCACCCCTCCACTTT. Translation gives CASSREKGINSPLHF.

This clone turned up a few times. The chain has TRBV29-1 and TRBJ1-2; weak D call: TRBD1 (5 bases). Trimming took off 8 bases at V and 1 base at J, with 14 bases between the two ends. The CDR3 loop spans 13 amino acids. Germline lookup yields CDR1 SQVTM and CDR2 ANQGSEA. In DNA, the CDR3 is TGCAGCCCCCCGGGGGACGATAACTATGGCTACACCTTC. Residues: CSPPGDDNYGYTF.

The chain employs TRBV11-2 and TRBJ2-7; maybe TRBD1 (6 bases). The germline V and J ends were trimmed by 6 bases and 1 base, with 10 bases remaining between them. Germline loops: CDR1 SGHAT, CDR2 FQNNGV. This CDR3 contains 13 residues. The CDR3 DNA reads TGTGCCAGCAGTCCAACAGGGTCCTACGAGCAGTACTTC. Amino acid sequence: CASSPTGSYEQYF.

The genes are TRBV5-4 and TRBJ1-2, with a tentative D call TRBD1 (6 bases). V lost 0 bases and J lost 4, with 10 bases in between. This CDR3 is 14 amino acids long. Looked up from germline, CDR1 is SGHNT and CDR2 is YYREEE (reference sequence). The CDR3 reads CASSLGGAAYGYTF. The CDR3, as DNA: TGTGCCAGCAGCTTGGGGGGGGCCGCCTATGGCTACACCTTC.

The chain carries TRBV9 and TRBJ1-2; D unresolved. The V end was cut by 3 bases, the J end by 3 bases, with 9 bases between. CDR1 and CDR2 (germline): SGDLS, YYNGEE. The CDR3 runs 13 residues. CDR3 nucleotide sequence: TGTGCCAGCAGCGGAACAGCTTACTATGGCTACACCTTC. Protein product: CASSGTAYYGYTF. Full variable domain (missing parts from reference TRBV9 and TRBJ1-2): DSGVTQTPKHLITATGQRVTLRCSPRSGDLSVYWYQQSLDQGLQFLIQYYNGEERAKGNILERFSAQQFPDLHSELNLSSLELGDSALYFCASSGTAYYGYTFGSGTRLTVV.

The chain employs TRBV4-1 and TRBJ2-7; TRBD1 might be the D (6 bases). The length of the CDR3 is 15 residues. Trimming stripped 2 bases from V and 0 bases from J, with 11 bases between. CDR1 MGHRA and CDR2 YSYEKL come from the germline V gene. The CDR3 spells CASSQNRDTSYEQYF. The CDR3 region has the DNA TGCGCCAGCAGCCAAAACAGGGACACCTCCTACGAGCAGTACTTC.

The rearrangement joins TRBV13 to TRBJ2-5; D might be TRBD1 (6 bases). There are 16 residues in the CDR3. Germline assignment: CDR1 PRHDT and CDR2 FYEKMQ (reference sequence). V lost 4 bases, J lost 4 bases, and 19 bases lay in between. CDR3 loop: CASSSDGTGLGETQYF. The CDR3 region has the DNA TGTGCCAGCAGCTCCGACGGAACAGGGCTAGGAGAGACCCAGTACTTC.

The chain links TRBV18 to TRBJ1-5; 8 bases align to TRBD1. The germline V gene encodes CDR1 KGHSH and CDR2 LQKENI. After removal of 5 bases from V and 6 bases from J, the junction contained 9 bases not matched to a gene. This CDR3 has 15 amino acids. The CDR3 spells CASSSGQGIAQPQHF. CDR3 nucleotides: TGTGCCAGCTCATCTGGACAGGGAATCGCTCAGCCCCAGCATTTT.

The chain has TRBV7-6 and TRBJ2-7; D unclear. This CDR3 has 14 amino acids. Per germline, CDR1 SGHVS and CDR2 FNYEAQ. Between the trimmed V and J ends, which lost 6 bases and 0 bases, there was a span of 12 bases. The CDR3 sequence: CASSHIFGSYEQYF. The DNA of the CDR3 is TGTGCCAGCAGTCACATTTTTGGCTCCTACGAGCAGTACTTC.